What follows describes a single TCR beta chain. What it recognizes is unknown. The sample originates from a study of cytomegalovirus exposure and HLA in healthy donors. Study outcomes and limitations: A few of the chains that were CMV-associated were confirmed in vitro to be specific for CMV antigens. TCR beta chains numbering some 150 were designated cytomegalovirus-associated. Reports credit the classifier with highly specific, highly sensitive diagnosis of cytomegalovirus status.

Germline lookup yields CDR1 KGHSH and CDR2 LQKENI. The CDR3 covers 14 residues. V gave up 2 bases and J gave up 10 bases; unmatched junction bases: 8. Produced via immunoSEQ multiplex PCR; TCRdb's table is partial and in-frame only. The data contain some 150,000 clones, roughly 90% of them seen just once; the ten biggest clones take up 4.5%. The clonotype was recovered from a man aged 18 to 30 in good health and CMV-seropositive. The chain has TRBV18 and TRBJ2-1; 7 nucleotides match TRBD2. The sample taken for sequencing was PBMCs. The CDR3 loop reads CASSPSGASGEQFF. DNA for the CDR3: TGTGCCAGCTCACCAAGCGGGGCCTCCGGGGAGCAGTTCTTC.